What follows are 15 T cell receptor beta chains derived from one specimen sequenced in a study of shared clonotypes between healthy human individuals. Assay used: immunoSEQ multiplex PCR; TCRdb lists only in-frame clones, some missing. The repertoire consists of about 330,000 clones, with roughly 70% occurring once and the leading ten covering around 10%. Sequencing was performed on memory CD4+ T cells sorted from blood. Sample subset: CD45RA-negative fraction. These receptors originate from a man aged 30 to 45 in good health.

The CDR3: CASSYSGPKETQYF. CDR3 DNA sequence: TGCGCCAGCAGCTACTCGGGACCAAAAGAGACCCAGTACTTC. The chain is built from TRBV5-1 and TRBJ2-5; possibly TRBD1 or TRBD2 for D (5 bases each). V lost 3 bases to trimming and J lost 3 bases, with 12 bases between them. This CDR3 spans 14 amino acids. In germline, CDR1 is SGHRS, CDR2 YFSETQ. Based on the CDR3 plus reference TRBV5-1 and TRBJ2-5, the full variable domain is KAGVTQTPRYLIKTRGQQVTLSCSPISGHRSVSWYQQTPGQGLQFLFEYFSETQRNKGNFPGRFSGRQFSNSRSEMNVSTLELGDSALYLCASSYSGPKETQYFGPGTRLLVL.

With regard to this clone: Distinct nucleotide sequences in the sample also encode this CDR3. The V call is TRBV7-9, the J call TRBJ2-3; 7 bases map to TRBD2. The length of the CDR3 is 14 residues. V lost 1 base to trimming and J lost 9 bases; unmatched junction nucleotides: 7. Germline loops: CDR1 SEHNR, CDR2 FQNEAQ (reference sequence). DNA for the CDR3: TGTGCCAGCAGCTTAGGTCTCGCGGGAGACACGCAGTATTTT. Protein sequence: CASSLGLAGDTQYF.

The chain has TRBV5-4 and TRBJ2-1, with TRBD2 matching 7 bases. Germline assignment: CDR1 SGHNT and CDR2 YYREEE (reference sequence). Trimming took 10 bases from V and 10 from J; bases not matched to a gene: 14. The CDR3 loop spans 13 amino acids. DNA of the CDR3: TGTGCCCCAAGCCAGCGGGGAGGGTCGGAGCAGTTCTTC. Translating gives CAPSQRGGSEQFF.

The chain joins TRBV7-8 to TRBJ2-5, with TRBD2 as a possible D gene (6 bases). V was pared by 5 bases and J by 5 bases, with 18 bases between. Germline V lookup: CDR1 SGHVS, CDR2 FQNEAQ. CDR3 length equals 15 residues. The CDR3 sequence is CASSQPDGGRETQYF. The CDR3 region has the DNA TGTGCCAGCAGCCAACCGGACGGAGGGCGGGAGACCCAGTACTTC.

This chain links TRBV5-6 with TRBJ2-3, with D perhaps being TRBD1 or TRBD2 (5 bases each). The germline V gene has CDR1 SGHDT and CDR2 YYEEEE. This CDR3 is 16 amino acids long. V shed 2 bases and J shed 6 bases, with 19 bases lying between them. Here the CDR3 reads CASSFWDGRSHDTQYF. CDR3 bases: TGTGCCAGCAGCTTCTGGGACGGGCGTTCACACGATACGCAGTATTTT.

This clone showed up just a few times. The V and J genes are TRBV5-8 and TRBJ2-7, with D maybe TRBD2 (6 bases). This CDR3 has 12 amino acids. The germline V gene has CDR1 SGHTS and CDR2 YDEGEE. V lost 4 bases to trimming and J lost 3 bases, with 8 bases between them. The CDR3 sequence is CASSGGFYEQYF. DNA of the CDR3: TGTGCCAGCAGCGGGGGGTTCTACGAGCAGTACTTC. The full variable domain, its missing parts supplied by reference TRBV5-8 and TRBJ2-7, is EAGVTQSPTHLIKTRGQQATLRCSPISGHTSVYWYQQALGLGLQFLLWYDEGEERNRGNFPPRFSGRQFPNYSSELNVNALELEDSALYLCASSGGFYEQYFGPGTRLTVT.

V and J are TRBV6-1 and TRBJ2-7, with 10 bases aligning to TRBD2. V shed 6 bases and J 4 bases; nucleotides not matched to a gene: 9. The CDR3 spans 15 residues. Germline V gives CDR1 MNHNS, CDR2 SASEGT. This CDR3 reads CASRAGGRGGYEQYF. The DNA of the CDR3 is TGTGCCAGCAGAGCGGGAGGGCGCGGAGGGTACGAGCAGTACTTC.

V gene TRBV19 combines with J gene TRBJ1-3, with a possible D match to TRBD1 (5 bases). Germline CDR1 is LNHDA and CDR2 is SQIVND (reference sequence). There are 15 residues in the CDR3. Trimming took off 4 bases at V and 2 bases at J, with 12 bases between the two ends. Here the CDR3 DNA reads TGTGCCAGTAGTACCTCACAGGACGCTGGAAACACCATATATTTT. Translating it yields CASSTSQDAGNTIYF. The full variable domain, with the rest looked up from reference TRBV19 and TRBJ1-3, is DGGITQSPKYLFRKEGQNVTLSCEQNLNHDAMYWYRQDPGQGLRLIYYSQIVNDFQKGDIAEGYSVSREKKESFPLTVTSAQKNPTAFYLCASSTSQDAGNTIYFGEGSWLTVV.

This clone has a single count. The rearrangement links TRBV5-1 to TRBJ2-3; 9 bases align to TRBD1. This CDR3 has 15 amino acids. J lost 6 bases, V lost 4 bases, and 9 bases had no gene match. CDR1 and CDR2 from the germline V gene are SGHRS and YFSETQ. The chain's CDR3 is CASSTGQGRMDTQYF. CDR3 nucleotides: TGCGCCAGCAGCACCGGACAGGGGAGGATGGATACGCAGTATTTT.

The gene calls are TRBV5-6 and TRBJ1-4; unclear D gene. V lost 2 bases, J lost 8 bases, and 16 bases lay in between. The CDR3 is 15 amino acids. From germline, CDR1 is SGHDT and CDR2 YYEEEE. This CDR3 is CASSFRPDPREKLFF. The CDR3 coding sequence is TGTGCCAGCAGCTTTCGGCCGGACCCCAGGGAAAAACTGTTTTTT.

This chain joins TRBV27 and TRBJ1-1, with D maybe TRBD1 (5 bases). Trimming left V 2 bases short and J 1 base short, with 14 bases between. CDR3 length: 16 amino acids. Germline CDR1 and CDR2: MNHEY and SMNVEV (reference sequence). The CDR3 loop reads CASSLRVGGENTEAFF. The DNA for the CDR3 is TGTGCCAGCAGTTTACGGGTTGGGGGGGAGAACACTGAAGCTTTCTTT.

The chain recombines TRBV5-5 with TRBJ2-2; D call uncertain. Germline assignment: CDR1 SGHKS and CDR2 YYEKEE (reference sequence). V lost 0 bases, J lost 8 bases, and 17 bases lay in between. The CDR3 is 16 residues long. CDR3 nucleotides: TGTGCCAGCAGCTTGGGGGTCTACGTCAGAGAAGGGGAGCTGTTTTTT. It yields the protein CASSLGVYVREGELFF.

This clone appeared once. The chain has TRBV18 and TRBJ2-7; 8 bases match TRBD1. The V and J ends lost 3 bases and 0 bases, in that order; junction bases with no gene match: 1. Germline V gene data show CDR1 as KGHSH and CDR2 as LQKENI. The CDR3 contains 14 residues. CDR3 nucleotides: TGTGCCAGCTCACCGGACAGGGACTCCTACGAGCAGTACTTC. This gives the protein CASSPDRDSYEQYF.

V gene TRBV18 combines with J gene TRBJ2-7; no definite D call. The CDR3 runs 14 residues. The germline V gene has CDR1 KGHSH and CDR2 LQKENI. V gave up 3 bases and J gave up 3 bases, with 12 bases separating them. The CDR3 DNA sequence: TGTGCCAGCTCACCCTCCCTGGACGGCTACGAGCAGTACTTC. Its translation is CASSPSLDGYEQYF.

The chain combines TRBV7-7 with TRBJ1-3; D not certain. Trimming removed 5 bases from V and 1 base from J, with 12 bases in between. From germline, CDR1 is SSHAT and CDR2 FNYEAQ (reference sequence). The CDR3 loop spans 15 amino acids. CDR3 in amino acids: CASSPLVGSGNTIYF. DNA of the CDR3: TGTGCCAGCAGCCCTCTAGTAGGTTCTGGAAACACCATATATTTT.